This T cell receptor beta chain was observed in a study of spatial heterogeneity in lung cancer. Findings and caveats of the study: Expanded alpha and beta TCR counts within tumors tracked tumor mutation counts. Alpha and beta chain coverage of tumor T cells was estimated at about 7.4% and 14%, respectively.

The time point here: sample taken at primary tumor resection. Tumor, nontumor lung or frozen PBMC supplied whole RNA that was sequenced unsorted. Comments on this clonotype: Its cognate antigen is unknown. This beta chain is off target for a library built for alpha chains, so its abundance means little.

Looked up from germline, CDR1 is SGHTA and CDR2 is FQGNSA. Trimming removed 2 bases at V and 4 bases at J, with 5 bases between. The CDR3 length is 13 residues. Every cDNA TCR molecule received its own unique molecular identifier. TCRdb itself ran the 5' RACE reads through MiXCR, one entry per CDR3 protein. The table has roughly 1,400 distinct CDR3 sequences, over 20% seen once; the top ten hold 15% to 20%. The TCR comes from a male donor with early-stage non-small cell lung cancer. The specimen was lung tumor tissue, collected at surgery. The rearrangement links TRBV7-2 to TRBJ2-2, with D unclear. CDR3 nucleotide sequence: TGTGCCAGCAGCTTATCGAGCACCGGGGAGCTGTTTTTT. Its protein product is CASSLSSTGELFF.